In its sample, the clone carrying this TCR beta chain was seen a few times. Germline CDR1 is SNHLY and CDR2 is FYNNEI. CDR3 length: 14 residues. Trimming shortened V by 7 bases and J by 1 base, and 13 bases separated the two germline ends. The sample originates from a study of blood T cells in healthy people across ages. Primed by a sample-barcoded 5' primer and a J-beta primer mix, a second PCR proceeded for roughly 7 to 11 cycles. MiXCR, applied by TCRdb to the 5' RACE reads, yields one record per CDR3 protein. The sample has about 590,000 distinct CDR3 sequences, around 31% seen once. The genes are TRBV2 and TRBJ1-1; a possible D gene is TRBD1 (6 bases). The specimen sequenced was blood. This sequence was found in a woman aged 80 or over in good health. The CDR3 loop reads CASNGATGNTEAFF. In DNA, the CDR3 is TGTGCCAGCAACGGAGCGACAGGGAACACTGAAGCTTTCTTT.